This is a list of T cell receptor beta chains from one sample in a study of blood T cells in healthy people across ages. TCRdb used MiXCR to reprocess the 5' RACE reads, holding one entry per CDR3 protein. The table includes around 800,000 distinct CDR3 sequences, around 42% detected once. The sequencing sample was made of blood. Receptors were obtained from a man in his 60s in good health. CDR3s leave out the opening cysteine and the closing phenylalanine or tryptophan. Some rows mark clone size as missing; the rest say once, few, many or name a class of expanded clone.

V	size	CDR3
TRBV18	NA	ASSRSQTGGNNEQY
TRBV7-2	NA	ASSLDLNYGYT
TRBV28	once	ASSLLGTGIPYEQY
TRBV11-3	NA	ASSWGQGGTKTQY
TRBV6-2/TRBV6-3	few	ASRHLGQAGGQETQY
TRBV7-2	NA	ASSLDNSGGEQF
TRBV7-8	NA	ASSSVLLAGAAGTQY
TRBV2	few	ASSEYLQETQY
TRBV29-1	NA	SVSDRGGNQPQH
TRBV5-3	NA	ARSLSTPEAF
TRBV10-3	NA	AISETGTRSGANVLT
TRBV7-2	NA	ASSPQGLAYGYT
TRBV2	few	ASDDVFGVVNTEAF
TRBV20-1	few	SARASAGYEQY
TRBV6-1	few	ASSPARFYGYT
TRBV20-1	NA	SAHSGQSYGYT
TRBV5-5	many	ASSLGLGGFRT
TRBV29-1	NA	SVTGGLDEQY
TRBV7-9	NA	ASSLTGGSTGGYT
TRBV29-1	few	SALRTSNEQF
TRBV14	NA	ASSQGGVTLH
TRBV24-1	NA	ATSDPPSTGVDEQF
TRBV28	NA	ASSTLQNPIPYGYT
TRBV27	NA	ASQWGVKIILNTEAF
TRBV5-1	few	ASSLGGWPQSSYNEQF
TRBV7-8	few	ASSWGQGNQETQY
TRBV27	few	ASSPTDLPSYNEQF
TRBV6-2/TRBV6-3	many	ASSYSAGAANVLT
TRBV6-2/TRBV6-3	NA	ASKDAGVAYGYT
TRBV5-6	NA	ASSLKQGVTNEKLF
TRBV13	few	ASSRGLRSSYNEQY
TRBV30	NA	AWVRQADWTTDTQY
TRBV7-8	NA	ASGDSAGGSTQY
TRBV7-8	few	ASSSRLAGDRSSYNEQF
TRBV28	NA	ASQGGGRSGANVLT
TRBV20-1	once	SARRLAERNTGELF
TRBV18	NA	ASSADSAQYEQY
TRBV30	NA	AWSVIGAEQY
TRBV6-6	NA	ASSYSGDRGRGYT
TRBV5-1	NA	ASSRVGQGSTEAF
TRBV3-1	NA	ASSPRPIGGRLF